The 18 T cell receptor beta chains reported below all come from one sample, sequenced in a study of T cells in localized non-small cell lung cancer. Profiling relied on immunoSEQ multiplex PCR, and the TCRdb table lists in-frame clones only, not all of them. The sample yields approximately 2,500 clones, 25% seen once. This specimen was lung tumor tissue, taken before any cancer treatment. The receptors come from a woman aged 40-69 years with stage I lung adenocarcinoma.

The CDR3 loop reads CASSFRTGEIGTETQYF. CDR3 nucleotides: TGTGCCAGCAGCTTTCGGACAGGGGAGATAGGAACAGAGACCCAGTACTTC. V and J are TRBV28 and TRBJ2-5, with 9 nucleotides matching TRBD1. This CDR3 is built from 17 residues. CDR1 MDHEN and CDR2 SYDVKM come from the germline V gene. V shed 6 bases and J 4 bases; nucleotides not matched to a gene: 15.

The V call is TRBV11-3, the J call TRBJ1-2; 8 nucleotides line up with TRBD1. The V segment lost 3 bases and the J segment 6 bases; nucleotides outside the gene matches: 6. Germline CDR1 is SGHNT and CDR2 is YENEEA. The CDR3 runs 14 residues. The CDR3 loop is CASSFHRGINGYTF. The CDR3 coding sequence is TGTGCCAGCAGCTTCCACAGGGGGATAAATGGCTACACCTTC.

This clone has just a few counts. The rearrangement uses TRBV6-8 and TRBJ2-7, with 7 positions matching TRBD2. This CDR3 is 16 amino acids long. Germline values: CDR1 MNHGY, CDR2 SAAAGT. J was trimmed by 2 bases and V by 0 bases; bases with no gene match: 7. CDR3 coding DNA: TGTGCCAGCAGTTACTCAAGCGGGGCGTCTACCTACGAGCAGTACTTC. Protein product: CASSYSSGASTYEQYF.

V and J are TRBV19 and TRBJ1-1, with TRBD1 matching over 7 bases. Germline loops: CDR1 LNHDA, CDR2 SQIVND (reference sequence). The ends lost 5 bases at V and 5 bases at J; junction bases unmatched: 5. This CDR3 has 13 residues. The CDR3 loop is CASSRQGGTEAFF. CDR3 nucleotides: TGTGCCAGTAGTCGACAGGGTGGGACTGAAGCTTTCTTT.

By sample share, this clone is large. V usage is TRBV6-8 and J usage is TRBJ1-3; D is ambiguous. CDR3 length equals 14 residues. V shed 5 bases and J shed 0 bases, with 8 bases lying between them. CDR1 MNHGY and CDR2 SAAAGT come from the germline V gene. CDR3 amino acids: CASSALSSGNTIYF. CDR3 DNA: TGTGCCAGCAGTGCCTTAAGCTCTGGAAACACCATATATTTT.

The chain carries TRBV19 and TRBJ2-5; D not certain. The germline V gene has CDR1 LNHDA and CDR2 SQIVND (reference sequence). Deletions cut 4 bases from V and 1 base from J, with 7 bases between. The CDR3 contains 13 residues. In nucleotides, the CDR3 is TGTGCCAGTAGTAGACTGGGCCAAGAGACCCAGTACTTC. It codes for CASSRLGQETQYF.

In this sample, this clone turned up a few times. The rearrangement links TRBV28 to TRBJ1-1, with D maybe TRBD1 (5 bases). Trimming pared 7 bases from V and 8 bases from J, leaving 23 bases between. From germline, CDR1 is MDHEN and CDR2 SYDVKM. The CDR3 loop spans 15 amino acids. CDR3 sequence reads: CASTPSPGTELEAFF. Written as DNA, the CDR3 is TGTGCCAGCACCCCGTCACCCGGGACCGAGTTAGAAGCTTTCTTT.

This clone was recorded a few times. The J gene is TRBJ2-1, the V gene TRBV11-3; 11 nucleotides align to TRBD1. Germline trimming cut 3 bases from V and 7 bases from J; bases unmatched to any gene: 8. Germline assignment: CDR1 SGHNT and CDR2 YENEEA. This CDR3 contains 16 residues. CDR3 DNA sequence: TGTGCCAGCAGCTTGTTCGGGACAGGGGGAGGGAATGAGCAGTTCTTC. As protein: CASSLFGTGGGNEQFF.

This clone appeared a few times. CDR3: CASSRAAGNYGYTF. The DNA of the CDR3 is TGTGCCAGCAGTAGGGCGGCGGGCAACTATGGCTACACCTTC. This rearrangement joins TRBV6-8 to TRBJ1-2, with D uncertain. The germline V gene encodes CDR1 MNHGY and CDR2 SAAAGT. Trimming removed 5 bases at V and 2 bases at J, with 12 bases between. This CDR3 comprises 14 residues.

This chain links TRBV10-2 with TRBJ2-3, with D uncertain. The CDR3 extends over 12 amino acids. Per germline, CDR1 WSHSY and CDR2 SAAADI. V lost 2 bases, J lost 9 bases, and 9 bases lay in between. CDR3 in DNA: TGCGCCAGCAGTGAGCCGGGTCAAACGCAGTATTTT. As protein: CASSEPGQTQYF.

This clone was observed a handful of times. This sequence joins TRBV28 and TRBJ2-7; possibly TRBD1 for D (6 bases). V was cut by 5 bases and J by 3 bases, with 20 bases left in between. In germline, CDR1 is MDHEN, CDR2 SYDVKM. The CDR3 extends over 16 amino acids. CDR3 sequence reads: CASSTVFGARGYEQYF. The CDR3 bases are TGTGCCAGCAGTACCGTTTTTGGAGCCAGGGGCTACGAGCAGTACTTC.

This clone has more than one count but fewer than ten. The chain uses TRBV18 and TRBJ2-5, with 7 bases fitting TRBD2. Per the germline V gene, CDR1 is KGHSH and CDR2 is LQKENI. The CDR3 contains 14 residues. With 2 bases clipped from V and 4 bases from J, the junction kept 4 bases outside the gene matches. The DNA for the CDR3 is TGTGCCAGCTCACCAGTGTCGGGAGGAGAGACCCAGTACTTC. It specifies CASSPVSGGETQYF.

J is TRBJ1-1 and V is TRBV29-1; no reliable D call. Trimming took off 1 base at V and 7 bases at J, with 22 bases between the two ends. CDR3 length: 16 residues. Germline loops: CDR1 SQVTM, CDR2 ANQGSEA. CDR3 amino acids: CSVEVSEPVRHFEAFF. For the CDR3, the DNA is TGCAGCGTTGAAGTTTCTGAACCCGTGAGACACTTTGAAGCTTTCTTT.

The chain combines TRBV30 with TRBJ1-2; D call uncertain. V was shortened by 1 base and J by 6 bases, with 18 bases between the two germline ends. Germline values: CDR1 GTSNPN, CDR2 SVGIG (reference sequence). The length of the CDR3 is 15 residues. The CDR3 DNA sequence: TGTGCCTGGAGTGATAGGGTTCGGGCTAGGAATGGCTACACCTTC. Protein product: CAWSDRVRARNGYTF.

This rearrangement joins TRBV11-3 to TRBJ2-7, with D possibly matching TRBD2 (5 bases). CDR1 is SGHNT, CDR2 YENEEA, per germline. The CDR3 is 15 amino acids. Trimming took 5 bases from V and 0 from J, leaving 14 bases between them. The CDR3 loop is CASSPGAGSSYEQYF. DNA for the CDR3: TGTGCCAGCAGCCCGGGTGCGGGTAGCTCCTACGAGCAGTACTTC.

This clone was recorded a few times. V is TRBV19 and J is TRBJ2-1; D perhaps matches TRBD2 (5 bases). Germline assignment: CDR1 LNHDA and CDR2 SQIVND (reference sequence). This CDR3 is 14 amino acids long. Trimming took off 3 bases at V and 3 bases at J, with 9 bases between the two ends. The CDR3 bases are TGTGCCAGTAGTATGAGGACTGTCTACAATGAGCAGTTCTTC. It specifies CASSMRTVYNEQFF.

This clone was found a few times. The J gene is TRBJ1-1, the V gene TRBV19, with D perhaps matching TRBD1 (6 bases). The V and J ends lost 2 bases and 10 bases respectively, with 20 bases between them. Germline loops: CDR1 LNHDA, CDR2 SQIVND (reference sequence). The CDR3 length is 15 residues. The CDR3 region is CASSIREGPGETAFF. CDR3 sequence (DNA): TGTGCCAGTAGTATACGGGAGGGGCCAGGGGAGACAGCTTTCTTT. Complete variable domain (other parts from reference TRBV19 and TRBJ1-1): DGGITQSPKYLFRKEGQNVTLSCEQNLNHDAMYWYRQDPGQGLRLIYYSQIVNDFQKGDIAEGYSVSREKKESFPLTVTSAQKNPTAFYLCASSIREGPGETAFFGQGTRLTVV.

The table lists this clone with a few counts. The chain couples TRBV11-3 to TRBJ2-5, with TRBD2 identical over 11 bases. The CDR3 loop spans 17 amino acids. The junction had 15 bases not matched to a gene; V was cut back by 5 bases and J by 7 bases. The germline gives CDR1 SGHNT, CDR2 YENEEA. For the CDR3, the DNA is TGTGCCAGCAGCATGACCGGGACTAGCGGTGGCCGGTGGACCCAGTACTTC. Protein sequence: CASSMTGTSGGRWTQYF. The whole variable domain, filled in from reference TRBV11-3 and TRBJ2-5, reads EAGVVQSPRYKIIEKKQPVAFWCNPISGHNTLYWYLQNLGQGPELLIRYENEEAVDDSQLPKDRFSAERLKGVDSTLKIQPAELGDSAVYLCASSMTGTSGGRWTQYFGPGTRLLVL.